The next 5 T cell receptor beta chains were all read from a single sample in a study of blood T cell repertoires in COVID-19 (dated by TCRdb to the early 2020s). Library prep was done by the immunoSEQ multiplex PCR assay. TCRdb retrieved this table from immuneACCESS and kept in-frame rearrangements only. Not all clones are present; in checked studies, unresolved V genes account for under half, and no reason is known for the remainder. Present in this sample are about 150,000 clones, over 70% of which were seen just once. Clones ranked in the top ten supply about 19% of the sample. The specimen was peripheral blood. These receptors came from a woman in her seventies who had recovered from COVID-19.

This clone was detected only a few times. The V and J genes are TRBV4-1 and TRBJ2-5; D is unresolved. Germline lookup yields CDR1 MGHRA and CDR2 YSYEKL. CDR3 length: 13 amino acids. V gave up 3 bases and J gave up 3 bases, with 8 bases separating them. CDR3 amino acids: CASSQWQKETQYF. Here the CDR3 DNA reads TGCGCCAGCAGCCAGTGGCAAAAAGAGACCCAGTACTTC.

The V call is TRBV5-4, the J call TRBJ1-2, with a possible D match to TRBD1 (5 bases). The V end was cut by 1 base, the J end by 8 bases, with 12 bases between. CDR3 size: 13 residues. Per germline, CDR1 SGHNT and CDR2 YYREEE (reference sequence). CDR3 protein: CASSLPRVGGYTF. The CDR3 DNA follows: TGTGCCAGCAGCTTGCCCAGGGTCGGGGGCTACACCTTC.

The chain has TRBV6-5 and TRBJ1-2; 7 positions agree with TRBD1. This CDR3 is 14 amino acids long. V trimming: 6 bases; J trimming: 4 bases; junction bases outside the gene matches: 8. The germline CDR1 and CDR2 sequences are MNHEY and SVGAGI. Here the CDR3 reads CASRTGTEVYGYTF. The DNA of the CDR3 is TGTGCCAGCAGGACCGGGACAGAAGTCTATGGCTACACCTTC.

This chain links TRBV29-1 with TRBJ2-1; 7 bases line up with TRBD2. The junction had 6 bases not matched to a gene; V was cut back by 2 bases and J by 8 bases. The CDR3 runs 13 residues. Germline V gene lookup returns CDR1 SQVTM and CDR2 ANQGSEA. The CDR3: CSVERGRDDEQFF. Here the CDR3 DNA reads TGCAGCGTTGAACGGGGGAGGGACGATGAGCAGTTCTTC.

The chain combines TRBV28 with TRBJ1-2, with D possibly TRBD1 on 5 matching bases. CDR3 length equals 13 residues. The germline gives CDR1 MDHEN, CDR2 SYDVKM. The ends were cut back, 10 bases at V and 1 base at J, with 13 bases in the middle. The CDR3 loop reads CAIPSRVNYGYTF. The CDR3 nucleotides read TGTGCCATTCCAAGCAGGGTTAACTATGGCTACACCTTC.